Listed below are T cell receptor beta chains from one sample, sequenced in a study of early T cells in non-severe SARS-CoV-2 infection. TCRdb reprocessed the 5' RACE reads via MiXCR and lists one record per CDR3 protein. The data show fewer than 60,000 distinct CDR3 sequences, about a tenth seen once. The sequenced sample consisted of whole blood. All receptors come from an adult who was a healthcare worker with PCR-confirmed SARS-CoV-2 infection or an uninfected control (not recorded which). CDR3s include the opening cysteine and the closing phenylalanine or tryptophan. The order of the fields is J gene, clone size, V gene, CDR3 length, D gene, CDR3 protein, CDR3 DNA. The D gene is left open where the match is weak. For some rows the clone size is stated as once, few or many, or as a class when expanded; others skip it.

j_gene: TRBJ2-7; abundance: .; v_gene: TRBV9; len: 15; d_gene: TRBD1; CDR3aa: CASSVGTGGIYEQYF; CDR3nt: TGTGCCAGCAGCGTAGGGACAGGGGGCATCTACGAGCAGTACTTC
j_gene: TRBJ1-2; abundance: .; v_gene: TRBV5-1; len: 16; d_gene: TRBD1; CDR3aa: CASTLLGGGANYGYTF; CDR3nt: TGCGCCAGCACCCTCCTAGGAGGGGGCGCTAACTATGGCTACACCTTC
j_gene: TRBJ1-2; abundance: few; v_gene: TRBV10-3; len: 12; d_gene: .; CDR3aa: CAISEIKNGYTF; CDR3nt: TGTGCCATCAGTGAAATCAAAAATGGCTACACCTTC
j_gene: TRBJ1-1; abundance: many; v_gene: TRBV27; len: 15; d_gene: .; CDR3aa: CASSLFAGENTEAFF; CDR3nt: TGTGCCAGCAGTTTATTTGCAGGAGAGAACACTGAAGCTTTCTTT
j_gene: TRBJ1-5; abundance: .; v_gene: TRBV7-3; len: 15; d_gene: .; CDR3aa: CASIQVVYSNQPQHF; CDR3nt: TGTGCCAGCATTCAAGTTGTTTATAGCAATCAGCCCCAGCATTTT
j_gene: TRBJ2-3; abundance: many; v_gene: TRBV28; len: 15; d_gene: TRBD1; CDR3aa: CASSPAGQGVDTQYF; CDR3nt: TGTGCCAGCAGTCCCGCTGGACAGGGGGTAGATACGCAGTATTTT
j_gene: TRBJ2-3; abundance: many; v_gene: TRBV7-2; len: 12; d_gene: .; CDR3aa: CASSRSTDTQYF; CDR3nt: TGTGCCAGCAGCCGGAGCACAGATACGCAGTATTTT
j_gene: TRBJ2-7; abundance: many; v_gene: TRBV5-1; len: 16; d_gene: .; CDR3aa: CASSLGQEVSSYEQYF; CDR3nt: TGCGCCAGCAGCTTGGGACAGGAGGTTAGCTCCTACGAGCAGTACTTC
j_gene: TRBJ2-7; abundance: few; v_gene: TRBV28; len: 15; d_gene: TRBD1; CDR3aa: CASRPLQGVTYEQYF; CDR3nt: TGTGCCAGCAGACCCCTACAGGGGGTGACCTACGAGCAGTACTTC
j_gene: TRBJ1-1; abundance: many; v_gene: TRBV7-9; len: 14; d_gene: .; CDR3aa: CASSLKSGNTEAFF; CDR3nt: TGTGCCAGCAGCTTAAAATCGGGGAACACTGAAGCTTTCTTT
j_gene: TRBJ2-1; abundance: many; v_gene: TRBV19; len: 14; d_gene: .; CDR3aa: CASSLWTRNNEQFF; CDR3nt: TGTGCCAGTAGTCTCTGGACTCGGAACAATGAGCAGTTCTTC
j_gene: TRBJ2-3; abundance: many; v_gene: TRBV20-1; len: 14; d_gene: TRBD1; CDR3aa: CSAPPADRADTQYF; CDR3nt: TGCAGTGCTCCACCTGCGGACAGGGCAGATACGCAGTATTTT
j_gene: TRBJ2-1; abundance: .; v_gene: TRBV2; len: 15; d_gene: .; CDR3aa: CASRGRGSSYNEQFF; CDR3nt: TGTGCCAGCAGGGGTAGGGGCTCCTCCTACAATGAGCAGTTCTTC
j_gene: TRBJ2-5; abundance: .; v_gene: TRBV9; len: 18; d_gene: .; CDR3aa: CASSEGPRGHRVIETQYF; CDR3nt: TGTGCCAGCAGCGAGGGCCCAAGGGGACATCGGGTGATAGAGACCCAGTACTTC
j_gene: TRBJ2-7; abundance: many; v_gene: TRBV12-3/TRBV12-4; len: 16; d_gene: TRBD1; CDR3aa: CASSLRGQGSRHEQYF; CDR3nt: TGTGCCAGCAGTTTACGGGGACAGGGGTCGAGGCACGAGCAGTACTTC
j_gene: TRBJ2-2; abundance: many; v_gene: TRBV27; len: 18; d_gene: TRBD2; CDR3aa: CASSPLAGLAGTTGELFF; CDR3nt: TGTGCCAGCAGTCCCTTAGCCGGACTAGCGGGAACAACCGGGGAGCTGTTTTTT
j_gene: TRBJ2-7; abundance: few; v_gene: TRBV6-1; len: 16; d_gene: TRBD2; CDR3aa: CASSSLLAGGRVEQYF; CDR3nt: TGTGCCAGCTCCAGTCTCTTAGCGGGAGGGCGAGTTGAGCAGTACTTC
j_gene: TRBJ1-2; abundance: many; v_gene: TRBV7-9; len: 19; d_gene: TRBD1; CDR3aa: CASSLQSGTGDPANYGYTF; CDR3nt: TGTGCCAGCAGCCTTCAGTCCGGGACAGGGGACCCCGCTAACTATGGCTACACCTTC
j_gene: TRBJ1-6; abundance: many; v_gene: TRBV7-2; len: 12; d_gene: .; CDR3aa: CASSLFISALHF; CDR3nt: TGTGCCAGCAGCTTATTCATATCAGCCCTCCACTTT
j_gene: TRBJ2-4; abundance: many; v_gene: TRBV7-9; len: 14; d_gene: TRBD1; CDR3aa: CASSRGGAKNIQYF; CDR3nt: TGTGCCAGCAGCCGAGGGGGCGCCAAAAACATTCAGTACTTC
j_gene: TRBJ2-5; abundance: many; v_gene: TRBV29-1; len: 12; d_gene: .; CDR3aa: CSVVPLQETQYF; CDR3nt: TGCAGCGTTGTTCCGCTTCAAGAGACCCAGTACTTC
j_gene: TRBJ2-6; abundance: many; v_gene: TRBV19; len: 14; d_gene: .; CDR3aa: CATIPAAGANVLTF; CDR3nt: TGTGCCACTATTCCGGCCGCTGGGGCCAACGTCCTGACTTTC
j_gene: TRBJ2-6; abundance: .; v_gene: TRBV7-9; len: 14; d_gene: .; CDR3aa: CAKQLVAGANVLTF; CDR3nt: TGTGCCAAGCAGCTTGTAGCTGGGGCCAACGTCCTGACTTTC
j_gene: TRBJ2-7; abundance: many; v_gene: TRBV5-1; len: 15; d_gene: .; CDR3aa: CASSLSGRPEGEQYF; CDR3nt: TGCGCCAGCAGCCTGTCAGGGCGCCCTGAGGGCGAGCAGTACTTC
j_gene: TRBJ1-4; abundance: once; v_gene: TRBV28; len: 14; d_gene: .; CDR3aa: CASRPPTTNEKLFF; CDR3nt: TGTGCCAGCAGACCCCCTACAACTAATGAAAAACTGTTTTTT